The clone carrying this T cell receptor (beta chain) was seen more than once but under ten times. Its target is unknown. The TCRbeta library incorporated unique molecular identifiers. TCRdb re-called the PCR reads through MiXCR, storing one row per CDR3 protein. The table records 250,000 to 400,000 distinct CDR3 sequences, 20% to 30% of them present only once. The sample belongs to a study of T-cell reconstitution after alpha-beta-depleted transplantation in children. Study observations and caveats: Diversity and T-cell counts at one year after transplant derived mostly from new T cells. Several patients had high TCRbeta diversity at day 60; it came from surviving recipient T cells and thymic progenitors. About two months after transplant, alpha-beta T cells reportedly came from several hundred expanded graft clones.

V lost 3 bases and J lost 9; bases outside the gene matches: 2. This CDR3 spans 12 amino acids. CDR1 and CDR2 (germline): SEHNR, FQNEAQ (reference sequence). The V and J genes are TRBV7-9 and TRBJ2-1, with 7 bases matching TRBD2. Sequences were derived from PBMCs, mostly from graft donor cells, sampled 180 days after TCRalphabeta/CD19-depleted stem cell transplant. This clonotype originated in a male patient between 10 and 17 years old who had a stem cell transplant for acute lymphoblastic leukemia, so the T cells may come from the graft donor. The DNA for the CDR3 is TGTGCCAGCAGCTTCGGGGAGGGTGAGCAGTTCTTC. Translation: CASSFGEGEQFF. The full variable domain, with the rest looked up from reference TRBV7-9 and TRBJ2-1, is DTGVSQNPRHKITKRGQNVTFRCDPISEHNRLYWYRQTLGQGPEFLTYFQNEAQLEKSRLLSDRFSAERPKGSFSTLEIQRTEQGDSAMYLCASSFGEGEQFFGPGTRLTVL.